These 10 T cell receptor beta chains were sequenced from one sample in a study of cytomegalovirus exposure and HLA in healthy donors. It was with 60 Vbeta and 13 Jbeta primers that the PCR ran. Clones were read by immunoSEQ multiplex PCR, and TCRdb kept only the in-frame ones, dropping some. This sample yields roughly 160,000 clones, of which roughly 82% are seen a single time; 1.5% to 2% belongs to the top ten. Sequenced material: PBMCs. These TCRs come from a woman aged 30 to 39 in good health and CMV-seronegative.

The J gene is TRBJ1-2, the V gene TRBV7-2, with 8 bases identical to TRBD1. The CDR3 runs 16 residues. Trimming at V came to 5 bases and at J to 5 bases, leaving 13 bases not matched to a gene. The germline V gene has CDR1 SGHTA and CDR2 FQGNSA. The CDR3 bases are TGTGCCAGCAGCCTACAGCCCGGGACAGGAGATTATGGCTACACCTTC. Protein sequence: CASSLQPGTGDYGYTF.

Only a few counts were recorded for this clone. The J gene is TRBJ1-1, the V gene TRBV7-9; TRBD1 is a possible D gene (5 bases). The CDR3 is 11 amino acids. Trimming shortened V by 3 bases and J by 7 bases, and 6 bases separated the two germline ends. Looked up from germline, CDR1 is SEHNR and CDR2 is FQNEAQ (reference sequence). The CDR3 nucleotides read TGTGCCAGCAGCTTCGACAGTGAAGCTTTCTTT. This translates into CASSFDSEAFF. Full variable domain (missing parts from reference TRBV7-9 and TRBJ1-1): DTGVSQNPRHKITKRGQNVTFRCDPISEHNRLYWYRQTLGQGPEFLTYFQNEAQLEKSRLLSDRFSAERPKGSFSTLEIQRTEQGDSAMYLCASSFDSEAFFGQGTRLTVV.

This clone was seen more than once but under ten times. The chain uses TRBV9 and TRBJ2-1; 12 nucleotides line up with TRBD2. The CDR3 totals 16 residues. V shed 3 bases, J shed 3 bases, and the junction held 4 bases outside the gene matches. CDR1 SGDLS and CDR2 YYNGEE come from the germline V gene. In DNA, the CDR3 is TGTGCCAGCAGCGCCGGACTAGCGGGGATCTACAATGAGCAGTTCTTC. Residues: CASSAGLAGIYNEQFF.

This clone has a handful of counts. The genes are TRBV7-6 and TRBJ1-1, with D possibly being TRBD1 (6 bases). The CDR3 has 12 residues. The germline V gene encodes CDR1 SGHVS and CDR2 FNYEAQ. V was clipped by 5 bases and J by 11 bases, with 15 bases between them. For the CDR3, the DNA is TGTGCCAGCAGCCCCCCTGTGGGGGCCGCTTTCTTT. Its protein is CASSPPVGAAFF.

The chain combines TRBV7-6 with TRBJ2-2; TRBD1 matches at 7 bases. The CDR3 totals 15 residues. Germline lookup yields CDR1 SGHVS and CDR2 FNYEAQ. J was trimmed by 6 bases and V by 4 bases; bases with no gene match: 8. CDR3 bases: TGTGCCAGCAGCTACCGACAGGGATCGGCCGGGGAGCTGTTTTTT. It is translated as CASSYRQGSAGELFF.

The rearrangement joins TRBV4-3 to TRBJ2-7; 7 bases fit TRBD1. Looked up from germline, CDR1 is LGHNA and CDR2 is YSLEER. Losses at the gene ends were 4 bases for V and 0 bases for J; bases not matched to a gene: 9. The CDR3 consists of 16 residues. The CDR3 bases are TGCGCCAGCAGCCGGACAACCGGGACAGTCTCCTACGAGCAGTACTTC. It translates to CASSRTTGTVSYEQYF.

V is TRBV6-1 and J is TRBJ1-2; 8 bases are shared with TRBD1. Trimming removed 9 bases from V and 10 bases from J; junction bases left unmatched: 13. CDR1 and CDR2 from the germline V gene are MNHNS and SASEGT. The CDR3 is 13 residues long. The CDR3 sequence is CASTLDRDNVYTF. The CDR3 nucleotides read TGTGCCAGTACCTTGGACAGGGACAATGTCTACACCTTC.

This clone was picked up one time. In nucleotides, the CDR3 is TGTGCCAGCAGTGCCCAGGGCACAGGGCCGGCAGATACGCAGTATTTT. As protein: CASSAQGTGPADTQYF. This rearrangement joins TRBV25-1 to TRBJ2-3, with a weak D call TRBD1 (6 bases). The V gene lost 4 bases and the J gene lost 4 bases, with 18 bases spanning the gap. Germline V gene sequence: CDR1 MGHDK, CDR2 SYGVNS. The CDR3 consists of 16 residues.

This clone was counted a single time. This chain uses TRBV4-1 with TRBJ2-5; TRBD2 matches 13 bases. V was pared by 0 bases and J by 5 bases, with 6 bases of the junction left unmatched. CDR3 size: 17 residues. Germline CDR1 reads MGHRA; CDR2 reads YSYEKL. In DNA form, the CDR3 reads TGCGCCAGCAGCCAAGACTGGACTAGCGGGAGTCGCGAGACCCAGTACTTC. Translated, it gives CASSQDWTSGSRETQYF.

This clone was seen only a few times. The V call is TRBV6-1, the J call TRBJ2-7, with 9 bases matching TRBD1. CDR1 and CDR2 from the germline V gene are MNHNS and SASEGT. This CDR3 region has 15 residues. With V trimmed by 6 bases and J by 4 bases, 10 bases remained unmatched. The CDR3 spells CASRVTGGESYEQYF. The CDR3 region has the DNA TGTGCCAGCAGAGTAACAGGGGGCGAATCGTACGAGCAGTACTTC.